These 8 T cell receptor beta chains were all obtained from the same sample, sequenced in a study of T cells in pancreatic ductal adenocarcinoma. TCRdb's table, derived via immunoSEQ multiplex PCR, lists solely in-frame clones and lacks some. The sample holds some 16,000 clones, around 90% seen once. Selected pancreatic ductal adenocarcinoma patients had undergone surgery without neoadjuvant therapy. Material for sequencing was PBMCs. All receptors derive from a human donor with pancreatic ductal adenocarcinoma.

This clone occurred once. The gene calls are TRBV11-2 and TRBJ2-7; 7 nucleotides line up with TRBD1. Germline V gene sequence: CDR1 SGHAT, CDR2 FQNNGV. Unmatched junction bases numbered 7, after V lost 5 bases and J lost 0 bases. This CDR3 region has 15 residues. The CDR3: CASSIRAGGSYEQYF. The DNA of the CDR3 is TGTGCCAGCAGCATCCGGGCAGGGGGCTCCTACGAGCAGTACTTC. The full variable domain, in which reference TRBV11-2 and TRBJ2-7 provide the parts outside the CDR3, is EAGVAQSPRYKIIEKRQSVAFWCNPISGHATLYWYQQILGQGPKLLIQFQNNGVVDDSQLPKDRFSAERLKGVDSTLKIQPAKLEDSAVYLCASSIRAGGSYEQYFGPGTRLTVT.

The rearrangement joins TRBV5-6 to TRBJ2-3; D uncertain. CDR1 is SGHDT and CDR2 is YYEEEE in the germline V gene. The length of the CDR3 is 14 residues. V was trimmed by 1 base and J by 8 bases, leaving 14 bases between them. The CDR3 region is CASSLRWANPTQYF. As DNA, the CDR3 is TGTGCCAGCAGCTTGAGGTGGGCAAACCCTACGCAGTATTTT.

The chain is built from TRBV29-1 and TRBJ1-5; a possible D gene is TRBD1 (5 bases). The CDR3 runs 12 residues. Trimming stripped 7 bases from V and 9 bases from J, with 16 bases between. The V gene's germline CDR1 is SQVTM and CDR2 ANQGSEA. The CDR3 region has the DNA TGCAGCGCTGGGGACTTAGAAGGGCCCCAGCATTTT. Its protein is CSAGDLEGPQHF.

This clone was observed once. V gene TRBV10-1 combines with J gene TRBJ2-2; TRBD2 agrees at 14 bases. Germline assignment: CDR1 WNHNN and CDR2 SYGVQD (reference sequence). The CDR3 runs 18 residues. J lost 0 bases, V lost 0 bases, and 0 bases had no gene match. The CDR3 nucleotides read TGCGCCAGCAGTGAGTCGACTAGCGGGAGGGCGAACACCGGGGAGCTGTTTTTT. Translation: CASSESTSGRANTGELFF.

The chain uses TRBV7-6 and TRBJ2-3; D remains unclear. V lost 6 bases, J lost 6 bases, and 10 bases lay in between. Germline CDR1 reads SGHVS; CDR2 reads FNYEAQ. The CDR3 covers 12 residues. The CDR3 here is CASSSPGDTQYF. The CDR3 DNA is TGTGCCAGCAGTTCTCCCGGGGATACGCAGTATTTT.

The rearrangement joins TRBV9 to TRBJ1-1; D remains ambiguous. Trimming took off 3 bases at V and 4 bases at J, with 13 bases between the two ends. The CDR3 covers 14 residues. Germline V gene sequence: CDR1 SGDLS, CDR2 YYNGEE. The CDR3 region has the DNA TGTGCCAGCAGCGCCGTACCGGGTGTCACTGAAGCTTTCTTT. Amino acids: CASSAVPGVTEAFF.

The rearrangement links TRBV5-1 to TRBJ1-2; D might be TRBD1 (6 bases). The V end lost 2 bases, the J end lost 8 bases, and 22 bases lay between the germline ends. Germline loops: CDR1 SGHRS, CDR2 YFSETQ. The CDR3 sequence is 16 residues long. CDR3 region: CASSFGNMGAGNGYTF. The CDR3, as DNA: TGCGCCAGCAGCTTTGGGAATATGGGGGCAGGGAACGGCTACACCTTC.

CDR3 bases: TGTGCCAGTACGTCAGGGGATTTTAGCACAGATACGCAGTATTTT. Protein product: CASTSGDFSTDTQYF. The chain employs TRBV19 and TRBJ2-3; D might be TRBD1 (6 bases). The germline CDR1 and CDR2 sequences are LNHDA and SQIVND (reference sequence). The CDR3 consists of 15 residues. Between the trimmed V and J ends, which lost 7 bases and 0 bases, there was a span of 14 bases.